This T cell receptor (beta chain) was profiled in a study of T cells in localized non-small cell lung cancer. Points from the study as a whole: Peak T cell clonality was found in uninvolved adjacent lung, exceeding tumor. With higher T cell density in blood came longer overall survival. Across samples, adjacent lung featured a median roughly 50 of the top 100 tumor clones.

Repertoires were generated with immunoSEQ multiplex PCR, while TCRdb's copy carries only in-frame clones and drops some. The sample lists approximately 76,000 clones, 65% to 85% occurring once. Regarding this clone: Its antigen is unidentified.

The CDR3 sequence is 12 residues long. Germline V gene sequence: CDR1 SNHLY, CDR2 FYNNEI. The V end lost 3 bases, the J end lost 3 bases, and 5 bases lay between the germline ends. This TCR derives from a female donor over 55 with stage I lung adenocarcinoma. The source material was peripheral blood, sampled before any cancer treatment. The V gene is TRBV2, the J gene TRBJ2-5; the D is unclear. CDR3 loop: CASSDQKETQYF. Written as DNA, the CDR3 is TGTGCCAGCAGTGACCAAAAAGAGACCCAGTACTTC.